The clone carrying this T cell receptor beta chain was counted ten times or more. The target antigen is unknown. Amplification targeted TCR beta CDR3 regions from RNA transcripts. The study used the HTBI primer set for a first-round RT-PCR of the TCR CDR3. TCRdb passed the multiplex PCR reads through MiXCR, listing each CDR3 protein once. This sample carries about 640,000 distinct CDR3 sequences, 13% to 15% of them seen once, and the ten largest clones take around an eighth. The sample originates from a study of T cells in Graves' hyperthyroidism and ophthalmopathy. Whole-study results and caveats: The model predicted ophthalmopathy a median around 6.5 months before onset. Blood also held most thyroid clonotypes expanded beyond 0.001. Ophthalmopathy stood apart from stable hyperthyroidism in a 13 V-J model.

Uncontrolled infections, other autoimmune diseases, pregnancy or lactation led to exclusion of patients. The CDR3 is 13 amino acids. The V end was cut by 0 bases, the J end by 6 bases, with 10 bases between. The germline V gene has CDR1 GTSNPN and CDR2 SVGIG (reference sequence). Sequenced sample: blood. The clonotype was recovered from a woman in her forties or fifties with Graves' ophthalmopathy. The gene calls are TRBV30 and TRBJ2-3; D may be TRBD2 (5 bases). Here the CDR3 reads CAWSVWERDTQYF. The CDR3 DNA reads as TGTGCCTGGAGTGTATGGGAGCGGGATACGCAGTATTTT.